Listed here are 26 T cell receptor beta chains from one sample, sequenced in a study of shared clonotypes between healthy human individuals. Data came from immunoSEQ multiplex PCR; TCRdb stores just in-frame clones and leaves some out. The table lists some 2.4 million clones, under 95% of them singletons. The sample was naive CD4+ T cells from PBMCs. Specified subset: CD45RA+ positively selected. The receptors shown here come from a man between 18 and 35 years old in good health. Some clones in this sample may be carry-over from other donors' samples.

The chain has TRBV28 and TRBJ2-6; D unresolved. Germline loops: CDR1 MDHEN, CDR2 SYDVKM. This CDR3 spans 15 amino acids. Trimming pared 4 bases from V and 0 bases from J, leaving 7 bases between. CDR3 DNA: TGTGCCAGCAGTTCTTCAGCCTCTGGGGCCAACGTCCTGACTTTC. It yields the protein CASSSSASGANVLTF.

The chain recombines TRBV5-6 with TRBJ1-2; perhaps TRBD1 as D (6 bases). V shed 4 bases and J shed 0 bases, with 10 bases lying between them. The CDR3 length is 14 residues. Per the germline V gene, CDR1 is SGHDT and CDR2 is YYEEEE. Written as DNA, the CDR3 is TGTGCCAGCAGCCCCAGGGGAGCTAACTATGGCTACACCTTC. It specifies CASSPRGANYGYTF. The variable domain in full, completed from reference TRBV5-6 and TRBJ1-2, reads DAGVTQSPTHLIKTRGQQVTLRCSPKSGHDTVSWYQQALGQGPQFIFQYYEEEERQRGNFPDRFSGHQFPNYSSELNVNALLLGDSALYLCASSPRGANYGYTFGSGTRLTVV.

This clone was observed once. The chain combines TRBV7-9 with TRBJ2-2; 8 bases fit TRBD1. V was clipped by 1 base and J by 2 bases; unmatched bases: 3. Germline CDR1 SEHNR, CDR2 FQNEAQ (reference sequence). The CDR3 length is 16 residues. DNA of the CDR3: TGTGCCAGCAGCTTAGAGACAGGGGTAAACACCGGGGAGCTGTTTTTT. Translating gives CASSLETGVNTGELFF. The full variable domain, rest sourced from reference TRBV7-9 and TRBJ2-2, is DTGVSQNPRHKITKRGQNVTFRCDPISEHNRLYWYRQTLGQGPEFLTYFQNEAQLEKSRLLSDRFSAERPKGSFSTLEIQRTEQGDSAMYLCASSLETGVNTGELFFGEGSRLTVL.

The chain has TRBV4-1 and TRBJ2-1, with D tentatively TRBD2 (9 bases). This CDR3 contains 17 residues. V lost 3 bases, J lost 7 bases, and 22 bases lay in between. Germline lookup yields CDR1 MGHRA and CDR2 YSYEKL. As DNA, the CDR3 is TGCGCCAGCAGCCATCCCAGGGGGCGGGAGGGCCGTAATGAGCAGTTCTTC. This gives the protein CASSHPRGREGRNEQFF.

This sequence joins TRBV28 and TRBJ2-7; TRBD2 matches 11 bases. This CDR3 comprises 15 residues. Germline-derived CDR1 and CDR2 are MDHEN and SYDVKM. V dropped 5 bases and J dropped 4; count of bases not matched to a gene: 7. The CDR3 DNA reads as TGTGCCAGCAGTCCTCATAGCGGGAGGGGATACGAGCAGTACTTC. This gives the protein CASSPHSGRGYEQYF. The variable domain in full, with the rest retrieved from reference TRBV28 and TRBJ2-7, is DVKVTQSSRYLVKRTGEKVFLECVQDMDHENMFWYRQDPGLGLRLIYFSYDVKMKEKGDIPEGYSVSREKKERFSLILESASTNQTSMYLCASSPHSGRGYEQYFGPGTRLTVT.

The chain couples TRBV2 to TRBJ2-1; 9 nucleotides match TRBD2. Germline-derived CDR1 and CDR2 are SNHLY and FYNNEI. The CDR3 is 14 amino acids. V lost 8 bases, J lost 6 bases, and 8 bases stayed unmatched. The DNA of the CDR3 is TGTGCCAGCGGGACCGGGACTAGCCCCAATGAGCAGTTCTTC. Its protein product is CASGTGTSPNEQFF.

The chain combines TRBV19 with TRBJ2-1; TRBD2 matches 14 bases. Per the germline V gene, CDR1 is LNHDA and CDR2 is SQIVND (reference sequence). There are 16 residues in the CDR3. V lost 9 bases, J lost 2 bases, and 6 bases stayed unmatched. The CDR3 loop reads CASRGLAGEAYNEQFF. Written as DNA, the CDR3 is TGTGCCAGCAGGGGACTAGCGGGAGAGGCCTACAATGAGCAGTTCTTC.

The chain recombines TRBV25-1 with TRBJ2-4; weak D call: TRBD2 (6 bases). Germline loops: CDR1 MGHDK, CDR2 SYGVNS. This CDR3 has 13 amino acids. Trimming took off 3 bases at V and 7 bases at J, with 10 bases between the two ends. CDR3 in amino acids: CASSDGGLNIQYF. CDR3 sequence (DNA): TGTGCCAGCAGTGACGGAGGGCTGAACATTCAGTACTTC.

V and J are TRBV9 and TRBJ2-1, with a weak D call TRBD2 (6 bases). Between the trimmed V and J ends, which lost 0 bases and 8 bases, there was a span of 12 bases. Germline V gives CDR1 SGDLS, CDR2 YYNGEE. The CDR3 sequence is 14 residues long. The CDR3 DNA sequence: TGTGCCAGCAGCGTAGTGGGGGGAGGCCATGAGCAGTTCTTC. It codes for CASSVVGGGHEQFF.

J is TRBJ2-7 and V is TRBV28, with 7 bases matching TRBD1. Trimming removed 5 bases from V and 2 bases from J; junction bases left unmatched: 9. CDR3 size: 15 residues. Germline CDR1 MDHEN, CDR2 SYDVKM. The CDR3 here is CASSLMTGKTYEQYF. The DNA of the CDR3 is TGTGCCAGCAGTCTAATGACAGGGAAAACCTACGAGCAGTACTTC.

The chain carries TRBV30 and TRBJ1-5, with TRBD1 as a possible D gene (6 bases). Germline values: CDR1 GTSNPN, CDR2 SVGIG (reference sequence). V was cut by 2 bases and J by 6 bases, with 20 bases left in between. The CDR3 length is 16 residues. The CDR3 DNA sequence: TGTGCCTGGAGTCCTCAGCGAACAGGGCAGGGTCAGCCCCAGCATTTT. The encoded protein is CAWSPQRTGQGQPQHF.

The rearrangement joins TRBV2 to TRBJ2-4; D unresolved. This CDR3 has 14 residues. CDR1 and CDR2 (germline): SNHLY, FYNNEI. The V end was cut by 6 bases, the J end by 0 bases, with 9 bases between. CDR3 sequence: CASRRSLAKNIQYF. CDR3 sequence (DNA): TGTGCCAGCAGGAGGTCTTTAGCCAAAAACATTCAGTACTTC.

As concerns this clone: The junction does not match germline at one end; this may be a read error. The CDR3 region is CASSRGPAAESGDF. The CDR3 nucleotides are TGCGCCAGCAGCCGTGGTCCCGCTGCTGAGTCAGGAGACTTC. The chain is built from TRBV5-1 and TRBJ2-7; D unclear. This CDR3 comprises 14 residues. CDR1 and CDR2 from the germline V gene are SGHRS and YFSETQ. The complete variable domain, with remaining parts taken from reference TRBV5-1 and TRBJ2-7, reads KAGVTQTPRYLIKTRGQQVTLSCSPISGHRSVSWYQQTPGQGLQFLFEYFSETQRNKGNFPGRFSGRQFSNSRSEMNVSTLELGDSALYLCASSRGPAAESGDFGPGTRLTVT.

On this clone: This sample also contains other DNA sequences that code for the same CDR3. The DNA of the CDR3 is TGTGCCAGCAGTTTAGGGCTAGCGGGAGGTAGGGGTTACAATGAGCAGTTCTTC. It codes for CASSLGLAGGRGYNEQFF. The chain combines TRBV28 with TRBJ2-1, with TRBD2 matching over 11 bases. CDR1 is MDHEN and CDR2 is SYDVKM in the germline V gene. The ends lost 2 bases at V and 4 bases at J; junction bases unmatched: 10. The CDR3 has 18 residues.

The V gene is TRBV7-2, the J gene TRBJ1-1; D perhaps matches TRBD1 (5 bases). CDR1 is SGHTA, CDR2 FQGNSA, per germline. Trimming removed 5 bases from V and 5 bases from J, with 18 bases in between. CDR3 length equals 15 residues. The CDR3 DNA follows: TGTGCCAGCAGCCTCGGTGGGGCGCAGAGGACTGAAGCTTTCTTT. As protein: CASSLGGAQRTEAFF.

The rearrangement uses TRBV5-1 and TRBJ2-7; 9 nucleotides align to TRBD1. V trimming: 3 bases; J trimming: 5 bases; junction bases outside the gene matches: 12. This CDR3 comprises 16 residues. The V gene's germline CDR1 is SGHRS and CDR2 YFSETQ. Written as DNA, the CDR3 is TGCGCCAGCAGCTGGGGATTTACGGACAGGGGCGACGAGCAGTACTTC. Residues: CASSWGFTDRGDEQYF.

The chain combines TRBV6-6 with TRBJ2-2; D is unclear. CDR3 length: 14 amino acids. Germline-derived CDR1 and CDR2 are MNHNY and SVGAGI (reference sequence). V lost 0 bases and J lost 7, with 9 bases in between. The CDR3 DNA reads TGTGCCAGCAGTTACTCGGAGTCGGTCGGGGAGCTGTTTTTT. This translates into CASSYSESVGELFF.

The rearrangement uses TRBV5-1 and TRBJ2-7; the match to TRBD1 covers 9 bases. The germline CDR1 and CDR2 sequences are SGHRS and YFSETQ. CDR3 length: 14 residues. The J segment lost 6 bases and the V segment lost 4 bases, leaving 8 bases of the junction unmatched. CDR3 loop: CASSPVGQGPEQYF. The CDR3 DNA reads TGCGCCAGCAGCCCGGTTGGACAGGGGCCCGAGCAGTACTTC.

The V gene is TRBV28, the J gene TRBJ2-5; 11 bases are a match to TRBD2. The CDR3 consists of 16 residues. With 2 bases clipped from V and 1 base from J, the junction kept 3 bases outside the gene matches. The germline gives CDR1 MDHEN, CDR2 SYDVKM. The CDR3 region has the DNA TGTGCCAGCAGTTTAGTTAGCGGGGGGGTCCAAGAGACCCAGTACTTC. As protein: CASSLVSGGVQETQYF.

This clone occurred once. This rearrangement joins TRBV6-5 to TRBJ2-5, with D possibly being TRBD1 or TRBD2 (6 bases each). The CDR3 totals 14 residues. Deletions cut 7 bases from V and 5 bases from J, with 17 bases between. Germline CDR1 reads MNHEY; CDR2 reads SVGAGI. The CDR3: CASNAGHPGETQYF. CDR3 nucleotides: TGTGCCAGCAACGCGGGACACCCAGGGGAGACCCAGTACTTC.

This chain links TRBV5-1 with TRBJ2-4; D possibly matches TRBD1 or TRBD2 (5 bases each). The CDR3 has 19 residues. Per the germline V gene, CDR1 is SGHRS and CDR2 is YFSETQ. The V end was cut by 0 bases, the J end by 0 bases, with 19 bases between. The CDR3, as DNA: TGCGCCAGCAGCTTGGTTTCAGGGACCAGCGGAGTAGCCAAAAACATTCAGTACTTC. Residues: CASSLVSGTSGVAKNIQYF.

This sequence joins TRBV4-1 and TRBJ2-7; 8 bases agree with TRBD1. V gave up 4 bases and J gave up 1 base; unmatched junction bases: 9. This CDR3 is 16 amino acids long. Germline V gene sequence: CDR1 MGHRA, CDR2 YSYEKL. CDR3: CASSRGQGIISYEQYF. The CDR3 coding sequence is TGCGCCAGCAGCCGTGGACAGGGAATAATTTCCTACGAGCAGTACTTC.

The chain recombines TRBV6-5 with TRBJ2-5, with TRBD2 as a possible D gene (5 bases). The germline V and J ends were trimmed by 2 bases and 4 bases, with 17 bases remaining between them. The CDR3 runs 16 residues. Germline V gene sequence: CDR1 MNHEY, CDR2 SVGAGI. The CDR3 DNA is TGTGCCAGCAGTTACCGGCGGGCTAGCCGGGGAGAGACCCAGTACTTC. Translated: CASSYRRASRGETQYF.

The chain combines TRBV30 with TRBJ1-2; D unclear. The CDR3 runs to 14 residues. Trimming took 4 bases from V and 3 from J, leaving 15 bases between them. Looked up from germline, CDR1 is GTSNPN and CDR2 is SVGIG (reference sequence). The CDR3 DNA sequence: TGTGCCTGGACTCTGGGTCCTACTTACTATGGCTACACCTTC. The encoded protein is CAWTLGPTYYGYTF.

The chain is built from TRBV6-1 and TRBJ2-1, with D possibly matching TRBD2 (6 bases). The CDR3 is 14 residues long. Germline assignment: CDR1 MNHNS and CDR2 SASEGT. Trimming stripped 10 bases from V and 14 bases from J, with 27 bases between. CDR3 sequence reads: CATLPGVLGGEEFF. The CDR3 nucleotides are TGTGCCACCCTCCCCGGGGTATTAGGCGGGGAGGAGTTCTTC.

The chain combines TRBV19 with TRBJ2-1, with D maybe TRBD2 (5 bases). The V and J ends lost 6 bases and 1 base respectively, with 16 bases between them. The CDR3 length is 16 residues. From germline, CDR1 is LNHDA and CDR2 SQIVND (reference sequence). DNA of the CDR3: TGTGCCAGTAGAGGACGGGGATCATCGTCCTACAATGAGCAGTTCTTC. This gives the protein CASRGRGSSSYNEQFF.